These T cell receptor beta chains were read from a single sample in a study of blood T cell repertoires in COVID-19. Produced via immunoSEQ multiplex PCR; TCRdb's table is partial and in-frame only. Of more than 300,000 clones detected, about 83% appear once; the ten largest clones hold around 1.5%. The sample taken for sequencing was peripheral blood. The source of these receptors is a woman in her fifties or sixties with acute or convalescent COVID-19. Both conserved end residues are part of each CDR3. D genes are given only for firm matches. Only some rows state a clone size, as once, few, many or a class for expanded clones.

TRBV28,16,TRBD1,NA,TRBJ2-1,TGTGCCAGCAGTTTTAGCGGAGGGGACAGGAAAAATGAGCAGTTCTTC,CASSFSGGDRKNEQFF
TRBV6-5,14,NA,NA,TRBJ2-1,TGTGCCAGCAGTTACGGTAGCTCCTACAATGAGCAGTTCTTC,CASSYGSSYNEQFF
TRBV6-2/TRBV6-3,15,TRBD1,NA,TRBJ1-4,TGTGCCAGCAGTTTCCGGACAGGGAGAGGTGAAAAACTGTTTTTT,CASSFRTGRGEKLFF
TRBV5-4,16,TRBD2,NA,TRBJ2-7,TGTGCCAGCAGCTTTGGGGTAGCGGGAGAGTCGTACGAGCAGTACTTC,CASSFGVAGESYEQYF
TRBV9,16,TRBD1,NA,TRBJ2-3,TGTGCCAGCAGCGTAGTGGGGACAGTTAGCACAGATACGCAGTATTTT,CASSVVGTVSTDTQYF
TRBV9,14,TRBD1,NA,TRBJ2-7,TGTGCCAGCAGCGTGGGGACAGGGGCCGGCGAGCAGTACTTC,CASSVGTGAGEQYF
TRBV7-9,12,TRBD1,NA,TRBJ1-1,TGTGCCAGCAGGGGGGACAGGGGAAAAGCTTTCTTT,CASRGDRGKAFF
TRBV7-3,14,TRBD1,once,TRBJ1-1,TGTGCCAGCAGCACCGACAGGGGTAGCGCTGAAGCTTTCTTT,CASSTDRGSAEAFF
TRBV7-2,15,TRBD2,NA,TRBJ2-4,TGTGCCAGCAGCGACGGACTAGCAATTTTTAGCATTCAGTACTTC,CASSDGLAIFSIQYF
TRBV27,17,NA,NA,TRBJ1-4,TGTGCCAGCAGTCCCGACAGAAACAGGGCGGGTAATGAAAAACTGTTTTTT,CASSPDRNRAGNEKLFF
TRBV6-2/TRBV6-3,14,TRBD2,NA,TRBJ2-1,TGTGCCAGCAGCTTAGCGGGACGCCGAGATGAGCAGTTCTTC,CASSLAGRRDEQFF
TRBV5-1,18,TRBD1,few,TRBJ1-6,TGCGCCAGCAGCTTGGGAGCTGGCAGGGGGTTTTCTAATTCACCCCTCCACTTT,CASSLGAGRGFSNSPLHF
TRBV4-3,15,TRBD1,NA,TRBJ1-5,TGCGCCAGCAGCCAAGGGACAGGGGGAGGAGAGCCCCAGCATTTT,CASSQGTGGGEPQHF
TRBV7-9,15,TRBD1,NA,TRBJ2-1,TGTGCCAGCAGCCCCCGGACAGGGGTGATGAATGAGCAGTTCTTC,CASSPRTGVMNEQFF
TRBV2,14,TRBD1,once,TRBJ1-4,TGTGCCAGCACTCGGACAGGTGATTATGAAAAACTGTTTTTT,CASTRTGDYEKLFF
TRBV2,14,TRBD2,NA,TRBJ2-2,TGTGCCAGCGGAGCGGGAGTACAGACCGGGGAGCTGTTTTTT,CASGAGVQTGELFF
TRBV9,14,NA,NA,TRBJ2-1,TGTGCCAGCAGCGTAGCCAGCTCCTACAATGAGCAGTTCTTC,CASSVASSYNEQFF
TRBV15,13,NA,NA,TRBJ2-5,TGTGCCACCAGCAGAGACAGCCAAGAGACCCAGTACTTC,CATSRDSQETQYF
TRBV4-1,16,NA,NA,TRBJ1-5,TGCGCCAGCAGCCACCATAACAGACAGGCGAGTGGGACCCAGCATTTT,CASSHHNRQASGTQHF
TRBV29-1,16,TRBD2,NA,TRBJ2-1,TGCAGCGTTGGTCAGACTAGCGGAAAAGCCTACAATGAGCAGTTCTTC,CSVGQTSGKAYNEQFF
TRBV28,15,TRBD2,NA,TRBJ2-7,TGTGCCAGCAGTTCCCTAGCGGGAGGCTCCTACGAGCAGTACTTC,CASSSLAGGSYEQYF
TRBV18,16,TRBD1,many,TRBJ2-6,TGTGCCAGCTCACCAGACAGGGTTGGTGGGGCCAACGTCCTGACTTTC,CASSPDRVGGANVLTF
TRBV27,15,NA,NA,TRBJ1-2,TGTGCCAGCAGTTTATCTAGGGCAGGGGACTATGGCTACACCTTC,CASSLSRAGDYGYTF
TRBV20-1,14,TRBD2,NA,TRBJ2-1,TGCAGTGCTAGTATACTAGCGGTATTCAATGAGCAGTTCTTC,CSASILAVFNEQFF
TRBV19,14,TRBD2,once,TRBJ2-7,TGTGCCAGTAGTATGTCTAGCGGGAGCTACGAGCAGTACTTC,CASSMSSGSYEQYF
TRBV12-3/TRBV12-4,11,NA,once,TRBJ1-1,TGTGCCAGCAGTACCCGCGGGGGGGCTTTCTTT,CASSTRGGAFF
TRBV27,17,TRBD1,NA,TRBJ2-3,TGTGCCAGCAGTTTCACACCTACAGGGGGCGGACGGGATACGCAGTATTTT,CASSFTPTGGGRDTQYF
TRBV19,11,NA,NA,TRBJ1-2,TGTGCCAGTAGTTGGCTCTATGGCTACACCTTC,CASSWLYGYTF
TRBV18,14,NA,NA,TRBJ2-3,TGTGCCAGCTCACCAGGACAGAGCACAGATACGCAGTATTTT,CASSPGQSTDTQYF
TRBV4-2,18,TRBD1,NA,TRBJ1-5,TGTGCCAGCAGCCAGGATATCACACAGGGGGCACCTAGTCAGCCCCAGCATTTT,CASSQDITQGAPSQPQHF
TRBV3-1/TRBV3-2,13,NA,once,TRBJ2-3,TGTGCCAGCAGCCAAGATTTCCGGGATACGCAGTATTTT,CASSQDFRDTQYF
TRBV28,17,NA,NA,TRBJ2-5,TGTGCCAGCAGTCCCCGGGTGGGGGAGGCCCTGCTCGAGACCCAGTACTTC,CASSPRVGEALLETQYF
TRBV4-1,16,NA,NA,TRBJ2-7,TGCGCCAGCAGCCAGTCTAGGGCTTGGGAGACTAGCGAGCAGTACTTC,CASSQSRAWETSEQYF
TRBV7-2,12,NA,NA,TRBJ1-1,TGTGCCAGCAGCTTAGCGCGGGGATGGGCTTTCTTT,CASSLARGWAFF
TRBV12-3/TRBV12-4,12,NA,NA,TRBJ2-5,TGTGCCAGCAGTTTAATGCGGGAGACCCAGTACTTC,CASSLMRETQYF
TRBV5-4,15,TRBD1,NA,TRBJ2-1,TGTGCCAGCAGCGCCGGGACAGGATCGGTCAATGAGCAGTTCTTC,CASSAGTGSVNEQFF
TRBV9,13,NA,NA,TRBJ1-1,TGTGCCAGCAGCGTTTTGAGTAACACTGAAGCTTTCTTT,CASSVLSNTEAFF
TRBV19,15,NA,NA,TRBJ1-3,TGTGCCAGTAGTACCCCCAGGTTCGCGGGAAACACCATATATTTT,CASSTPRFAGNTIYF
TRBV9,14,NA,once,TRBJ1-1,TGTGCCAGCAGCCCCTACTTGGGAGGGCCTCAAGCTTTCTTT,CASSPYLGGPQAFF
TRBV6-5,15,NA,NA,TRBJ2-3,TGTGCCAGCAGGTCCTCCCGCGGGTACGCAGATACGCAGTATTTT,CASRSSRGYADTQYF
TRBV24-1,14,TRBD1,NA,TRBJ2-7,TGTGCCACCAGTGATCCGGGACAGTCCTACGAGCAGTACTTC,CATSDPGQSYEQYF
TRBV6-1,15,TRBD2,NA,TRBJ2-7,TGTGCCAGCAGTGAGGGACTAGCGGTCCCCTACGAGCAGTACTTC,CASSEGLAVPYEQYF